This T cell receptor beta chain was sequenced during a study of blood T cell repertoires in COVID-19 (TCRdb year 2020). With respect to the entire study: The collaborator samples originated in the United States, Italy and Spain and spanned the acute and convalescent phases of COVID-19. Samples came from the ongoing ImmuneRACE study (first 160 participants) plus 1,254 subjects from 6 global collaborators. A de-identified subject ID, COVID-19 status, age in years and sex were almost always included in the sample metadata. Deeply sampled blood TCRbeta repertoires from subjects exposed to, actively infected with, or recovered from COVID-19 were included in the dataset. A freely available public database, intended as a resource for researchers studying the immune response to SARS-CoV-2, is where the repertoires were released. The prospective study material was composed of cDNA or gDNA derived from T cells, B-cell-depleted T cells, or PBMCs. Where available, HLA class I and class II types were taken from metadata supplied by the sample provider and were not determined by assay-based typing.

After removal of 5 bases from V and 1 base from J, the junction retains 7 bases not matched to a gene. Inclusive of the bounding cysteine and phenylalanine, the CDR3 is 16 residues long. Only CDR3 DNA is held: 48 bases, read in frame from base 1. For CDR1 and CDR2, the germline V gene (reference sequence) lists MNHEY and SMNVEV. For this clone: This clone's antigen is unknown. Per-base quality was not reported, and no clone a single base away is much larger than it.

Samples from volunteer blood donors who had recovered from COVID-19 were contributed by a second Seattle source. Each collaborating institution followed its own protocols to collect whole blood in K2EDTA tubes. Collaborator samples were shipped for TCRbeta analysis as frozen whole blood, isolated PBMCs, or DNA extracted from either sample type. The paper as a whole reports these results and caveats: How much clinical and demographic metadata was included differed by source and by participant, and the metadata was provided uncurated.

TCRbeta CDR3 regions were amplified from genomic DNA by means of the immunoSEQ Assay, a bias-controlled multiplex PCR. Per the authors' processing: The number of nucleated cells in each sample was estimated from the amplification of reference gene primers within the assay. To quantify the absolute abundance of each unique TCRbeta CDR3 rearrangement, sequence reads were collapsed and filtered. Productive Simpson clonality was computed per sample as the square root of Simpson's diversity index over productive rearrangements. Entries here come from immuneACCESS through TCRdb and include only in-frame sequences with V and J called. Some clones fail to appear in such tables; in the studies checked, an unresolved V gene covers under half of the shortfall, and the cause of the remainder is unknown. V and J calls plus clone size are reproduced from that table; the DNA served to infer D and trimming. The sample table records over 150,000 clones; 87% of these occur just once. The leading ten clones occupy roughly 4% of the sample.

This clonotype was sampled from a woman between 55 and 75 years old who had recovered from COVID-19. The specimen sequenced was peripheral blood. The chain is encoded by TRBV27 joined to TRBJ1-1; 10 junctional bases match TRBD1. The base sequence is TGTGCCAGCAGTACAATGACAGGGGGCACGAACACTGAAGCTTTCTTT. Translation gives CASSTMTGGTNTEAFF.